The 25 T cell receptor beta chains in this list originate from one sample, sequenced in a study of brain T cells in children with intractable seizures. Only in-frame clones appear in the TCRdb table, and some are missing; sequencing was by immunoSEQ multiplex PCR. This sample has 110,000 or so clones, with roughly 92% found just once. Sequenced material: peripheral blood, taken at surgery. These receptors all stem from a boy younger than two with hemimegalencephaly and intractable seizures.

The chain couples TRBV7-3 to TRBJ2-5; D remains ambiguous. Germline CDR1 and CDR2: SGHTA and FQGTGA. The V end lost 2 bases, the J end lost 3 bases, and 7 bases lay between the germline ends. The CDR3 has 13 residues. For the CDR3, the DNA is TGTGCCAGCAGCTTATCTAGGGAAGAGACCCAGTACTTC. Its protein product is CASSLSREETQYF. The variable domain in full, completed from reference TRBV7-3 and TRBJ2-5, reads GAGVSQTPSNKVTEKGKYVELRCDPISGHTALYWYRQSLGQGPEFLIYFQGTGAADDSGLPNDRFFAVRPEGSVSTLKIQRTERGDSAVYLCASSLSREETQYFGPGTRLLVL.

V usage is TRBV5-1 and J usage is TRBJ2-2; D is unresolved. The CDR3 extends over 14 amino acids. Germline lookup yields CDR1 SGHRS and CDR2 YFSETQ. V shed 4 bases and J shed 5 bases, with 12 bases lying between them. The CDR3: CASSQYISTGELFF. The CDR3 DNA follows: TGCGCCAGCAGCCAATACATCTCGACCGGGGAGCTGTTTTTT. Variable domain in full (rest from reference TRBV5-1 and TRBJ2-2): KAGVTQTPRYLIKTRGQQVTLSCSPISGHRSVSWYQQTPGQGLQFLFEYFSETQRNKGNFPGRFSGRQFSNSRSEMNVSTLELGDSALYLCASSQYISTGELFFGEGSRLTVL.

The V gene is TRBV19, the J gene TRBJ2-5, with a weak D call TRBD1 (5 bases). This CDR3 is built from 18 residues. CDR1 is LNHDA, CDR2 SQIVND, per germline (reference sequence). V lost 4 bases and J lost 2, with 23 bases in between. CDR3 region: CASSTVWVQGAPQETQYF. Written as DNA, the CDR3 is TGTGCCAGTAGTACGGTGTGGGTACAAGGGGCCCCTCAAGAGACCCAGTACTTC.

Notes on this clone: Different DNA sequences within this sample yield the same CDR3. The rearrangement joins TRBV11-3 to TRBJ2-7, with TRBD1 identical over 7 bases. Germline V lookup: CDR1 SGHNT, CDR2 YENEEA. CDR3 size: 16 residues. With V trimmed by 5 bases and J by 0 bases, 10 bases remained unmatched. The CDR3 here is CASSPRKGTVSYEQYF. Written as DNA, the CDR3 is TGTGCCAGCAGCCCCCGCAAGGGGACAGTCTCCTACGAGCAGTACTTC.

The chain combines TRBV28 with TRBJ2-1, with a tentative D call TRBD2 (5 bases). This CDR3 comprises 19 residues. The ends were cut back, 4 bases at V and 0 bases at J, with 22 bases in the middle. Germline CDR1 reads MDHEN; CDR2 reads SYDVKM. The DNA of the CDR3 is TGTGCCAGCAGTTCCTCCCTTGTGAGGGAGCAGAGCTCCTACAATGAGCAGTTCTTC. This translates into CASSSSLVREQSSYNEQFF.

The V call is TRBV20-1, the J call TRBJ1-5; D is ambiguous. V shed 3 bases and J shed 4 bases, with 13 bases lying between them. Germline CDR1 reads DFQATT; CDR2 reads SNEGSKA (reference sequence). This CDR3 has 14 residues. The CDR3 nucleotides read TGCAGTGCTAGTTGGAGGGCTGGGAATCAGCCCCAGCATTTT. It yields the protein CSASWRAGNQPQHF.

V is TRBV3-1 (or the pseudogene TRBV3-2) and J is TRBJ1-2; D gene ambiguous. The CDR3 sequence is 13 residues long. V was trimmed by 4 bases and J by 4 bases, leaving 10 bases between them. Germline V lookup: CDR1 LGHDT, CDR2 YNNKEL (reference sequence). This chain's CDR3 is CASSLNDGYGYTF. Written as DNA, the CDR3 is TGTGCCAGCAGCCTCAACGACGGCTATGGCTACACCTTC.

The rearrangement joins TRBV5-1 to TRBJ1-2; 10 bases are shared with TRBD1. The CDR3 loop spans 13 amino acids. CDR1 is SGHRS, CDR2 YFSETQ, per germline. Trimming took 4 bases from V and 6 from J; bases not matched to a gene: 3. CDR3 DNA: TGCGCCAGCAGCGGCGGACAGGGGGATGGCTACACCTTC. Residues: CASSGGQGDGYTF.

The CDR3 is CASRPFRAGNTIYF. The DNA for the CDR3 is TGTGCCAGCCGCCCGTTTAGGGCTGGAAACACCATATATTTT. This chain connects TRBV28 to TRBJ1-3; D gene ambiguous. The CDR3 spans 14 residues. Germline V gene data show CDR1 as MDHEN and CDR2 as SYDVKM. V lost 8 bases and J 2 bases, leaving 13 bases between the germline ends.

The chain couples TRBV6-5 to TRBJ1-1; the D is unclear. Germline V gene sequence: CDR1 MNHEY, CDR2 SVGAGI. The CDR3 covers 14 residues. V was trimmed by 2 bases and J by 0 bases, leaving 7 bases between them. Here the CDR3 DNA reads TGTGCCAGCAGTTACGGGGAGGTGAACACTGAAGCTTTCTTT. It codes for CASSYGEVNTEAFF.

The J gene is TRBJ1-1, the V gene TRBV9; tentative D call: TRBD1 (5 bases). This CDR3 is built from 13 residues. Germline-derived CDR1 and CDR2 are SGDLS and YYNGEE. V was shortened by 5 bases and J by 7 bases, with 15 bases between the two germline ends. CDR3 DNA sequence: TGTGCCAGCAGTCCCTCGGGGCCCGGTGAAGCTTTCTTT. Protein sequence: CASSPSGPGEAFF.

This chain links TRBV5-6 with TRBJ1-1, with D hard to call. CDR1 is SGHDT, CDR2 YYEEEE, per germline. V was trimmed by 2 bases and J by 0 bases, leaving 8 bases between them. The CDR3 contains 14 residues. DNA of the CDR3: TGTGCCAGCAGCTTTTATGAGCTGAACACTGAAGCTTTCTTT. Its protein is CASSFYELNTEAFF. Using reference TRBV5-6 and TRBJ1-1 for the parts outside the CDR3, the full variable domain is DAGVTQSPTHLIKTRGQQVTLRCSPKSGHDTVSWYQQALGQGPQFIFQYYEEEERQRGNFPDRFSGHQFPNYSSELNVNALLLGDSALYLCASSFYELNTEAFFGQGTRLTVV.

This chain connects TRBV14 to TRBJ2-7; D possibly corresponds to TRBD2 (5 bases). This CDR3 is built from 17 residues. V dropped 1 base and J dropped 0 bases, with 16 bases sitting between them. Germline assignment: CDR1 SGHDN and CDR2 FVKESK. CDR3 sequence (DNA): TGTGCCAGCAGCCAAGTTTTGAGGGTGACTTGCTCCTACGAGCAGTACTTC. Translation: CASSQVLRVTCSYEQYF.

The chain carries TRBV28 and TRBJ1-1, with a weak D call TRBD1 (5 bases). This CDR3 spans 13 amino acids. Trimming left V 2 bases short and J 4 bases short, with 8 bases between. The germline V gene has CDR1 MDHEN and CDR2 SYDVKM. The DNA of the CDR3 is TGTGCCAGCAGTTTAGGGGCAGGCACTGAAGCTTTCTTT. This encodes CASSLGAGTEAFF.

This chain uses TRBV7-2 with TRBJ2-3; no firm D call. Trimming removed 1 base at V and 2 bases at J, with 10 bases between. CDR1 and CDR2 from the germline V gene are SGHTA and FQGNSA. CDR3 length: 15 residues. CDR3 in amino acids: CASSLGGPVTDTQYF. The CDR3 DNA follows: TGTGCCAGCAGCTTAGGAGGACCGGTCACAGATACGCAGTATTTT.

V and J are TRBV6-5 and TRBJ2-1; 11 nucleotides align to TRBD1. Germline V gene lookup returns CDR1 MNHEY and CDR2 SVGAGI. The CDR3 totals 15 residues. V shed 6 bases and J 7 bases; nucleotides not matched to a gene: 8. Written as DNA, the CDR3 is TGTGCCAGCAGCCATCACGGGACAGGGGGGAATGAGCAGTTCTTC. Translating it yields CASSHHGTGGNEQFF.

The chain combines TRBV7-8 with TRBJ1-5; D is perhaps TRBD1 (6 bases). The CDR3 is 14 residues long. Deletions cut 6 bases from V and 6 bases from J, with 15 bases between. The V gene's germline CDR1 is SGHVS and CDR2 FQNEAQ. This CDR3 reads CASSQGQRGQPQHF. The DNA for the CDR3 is TGTGCCAGCAGTCAGGGACAAAGAGGTCAGCCCCAGCATTTT. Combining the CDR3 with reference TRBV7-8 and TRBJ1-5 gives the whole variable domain GAGVSQSPRYKVAKRGQDVALRCDPISGHVSLFWYQQALGQGPEFLTYFQNEAQLDKSGLPSDRFFAERPEGSVSTLKIQRTQQEDSAVYLCASSQGQRGQPQHFGDGTRLSIL.

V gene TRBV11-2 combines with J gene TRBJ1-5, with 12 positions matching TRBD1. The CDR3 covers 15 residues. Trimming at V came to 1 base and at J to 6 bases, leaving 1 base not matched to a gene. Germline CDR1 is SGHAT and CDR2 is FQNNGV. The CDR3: CASSLGDRGLQPQHF. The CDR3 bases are TGTGCCAGCAGCTTAGGGGACAGGGGGCTTCAGCCCCAGCATTTT.

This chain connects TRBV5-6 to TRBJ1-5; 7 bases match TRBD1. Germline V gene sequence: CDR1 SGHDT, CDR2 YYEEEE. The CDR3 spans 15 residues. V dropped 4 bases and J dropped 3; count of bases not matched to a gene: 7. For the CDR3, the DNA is TGTGCCAGCAGCGGGGGACAGACCTTCAATCAGCCCCAGCATTTT. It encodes CASSGGQTFNQPQHF.

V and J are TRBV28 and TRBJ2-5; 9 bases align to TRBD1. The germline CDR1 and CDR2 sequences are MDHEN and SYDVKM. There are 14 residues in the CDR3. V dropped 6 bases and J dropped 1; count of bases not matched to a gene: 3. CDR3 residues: CASRPGQGQETQYF. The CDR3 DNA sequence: TGTGCCAGCAGGCCGGGACAGGGCCAAGAGACCCAGTACTTC.

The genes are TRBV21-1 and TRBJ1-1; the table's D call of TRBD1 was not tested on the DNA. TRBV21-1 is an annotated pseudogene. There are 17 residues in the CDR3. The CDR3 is CASSKRGTGLMNTEAFF. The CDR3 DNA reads TGTGCCAGCAGCAAAAGGGGGACAGGCCTCATGAACACTGAAGCTTTCTTT.

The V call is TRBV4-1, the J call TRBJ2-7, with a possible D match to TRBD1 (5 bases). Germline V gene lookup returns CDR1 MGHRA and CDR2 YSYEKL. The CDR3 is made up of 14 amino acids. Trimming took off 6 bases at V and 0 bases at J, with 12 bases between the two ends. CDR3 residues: CASRAHRSSYEQYF. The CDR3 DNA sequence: TGCGCCAGCAGGGCACACAGGTCCTCCTACGAGCAGTACTTC.

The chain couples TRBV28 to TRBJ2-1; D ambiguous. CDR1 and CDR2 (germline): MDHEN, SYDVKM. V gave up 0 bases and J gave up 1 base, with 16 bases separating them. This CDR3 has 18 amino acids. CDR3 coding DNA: TGTGCCAGCAGTTTATGGACGTTGGGATCTGGGTCCTACAATGAGCAGTTCTTC. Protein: CASSLWTLGSGSYNEQFF.

As DNA, the CDR3 is TGTGCCTGGATTAGGCAGAAAGCTTTCTTT. It specifies CAWIRQKAFF. This chain links TRBV30 with TRBJ1-1, with D hard to call. The CDR3 is 10 residues long. V gave up 4 bases and J gave up 9 bases, with 9 bases separating them. Germline CDR1 and CDR2: GTSNPN and SVGIG (reference sequence).

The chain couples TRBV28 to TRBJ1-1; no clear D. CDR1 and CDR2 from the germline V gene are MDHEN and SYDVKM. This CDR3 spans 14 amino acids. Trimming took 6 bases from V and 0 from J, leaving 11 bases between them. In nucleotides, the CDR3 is TGTGCCAGCAGGGGGTACCGGGTGAACACTGAAGCTTTCTTT. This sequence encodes CASRGYRVNTEAFF.